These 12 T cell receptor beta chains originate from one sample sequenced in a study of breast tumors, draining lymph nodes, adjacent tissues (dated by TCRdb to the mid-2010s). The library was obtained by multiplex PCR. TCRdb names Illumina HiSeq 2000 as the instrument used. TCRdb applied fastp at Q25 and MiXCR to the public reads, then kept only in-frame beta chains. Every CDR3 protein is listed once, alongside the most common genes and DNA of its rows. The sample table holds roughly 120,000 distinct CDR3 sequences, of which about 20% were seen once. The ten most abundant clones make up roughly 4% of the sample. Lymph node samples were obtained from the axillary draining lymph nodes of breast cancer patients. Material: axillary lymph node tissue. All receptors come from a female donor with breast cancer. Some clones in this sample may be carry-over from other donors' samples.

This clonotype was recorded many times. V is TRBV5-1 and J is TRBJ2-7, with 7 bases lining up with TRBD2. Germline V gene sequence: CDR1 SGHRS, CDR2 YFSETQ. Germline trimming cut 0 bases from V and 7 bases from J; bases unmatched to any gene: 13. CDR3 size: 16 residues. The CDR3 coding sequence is TGCGCCAGCAGCTTGGCCGGTGGGCGGGAGTCAGGTGAGCAGTACTTC. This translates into CASSLAGGRESGEQYF.

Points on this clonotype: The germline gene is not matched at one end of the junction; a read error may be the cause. The CDR3 nucleotides read TGCGCCAGCAGCTTGAGCGGGAGGGACCCCGGGGAGCTGTTGTTT. As protein: CASSLSGRDPGELLF. The chain recombines TRBV5-1 with TRBJ2-2; 10 bases match TRBD2. The CDR3 has 15 residues. Germline V gene data show CDR1 as SGHRS and CDR2 as YFSETQ.

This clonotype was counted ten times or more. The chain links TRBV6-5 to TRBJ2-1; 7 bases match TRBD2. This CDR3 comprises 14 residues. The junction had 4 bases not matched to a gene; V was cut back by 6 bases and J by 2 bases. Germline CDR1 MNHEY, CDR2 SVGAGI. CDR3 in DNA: TGTGCCAGCAGGAGCGGGACTACCTACAATGAGCAGTTCTTC. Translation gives CASRSGTTYNEQFF.

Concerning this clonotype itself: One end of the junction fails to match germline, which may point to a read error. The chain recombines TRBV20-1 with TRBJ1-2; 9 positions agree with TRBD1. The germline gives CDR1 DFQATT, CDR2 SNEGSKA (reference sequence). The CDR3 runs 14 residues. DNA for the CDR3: TGCAGTTCCAAACCGACAGGGGGGAACTATGGCTACAACTTC. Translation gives CSSKPTGGNYGYNF.

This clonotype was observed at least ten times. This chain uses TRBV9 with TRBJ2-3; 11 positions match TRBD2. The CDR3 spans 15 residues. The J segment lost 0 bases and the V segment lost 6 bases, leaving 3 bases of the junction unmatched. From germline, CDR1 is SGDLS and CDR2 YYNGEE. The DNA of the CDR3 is TGTGCCAGCACCTGGACTAGCGGGAGCACAGATACGCAGTATTTT. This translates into CASTWTSGSTDTQYF.

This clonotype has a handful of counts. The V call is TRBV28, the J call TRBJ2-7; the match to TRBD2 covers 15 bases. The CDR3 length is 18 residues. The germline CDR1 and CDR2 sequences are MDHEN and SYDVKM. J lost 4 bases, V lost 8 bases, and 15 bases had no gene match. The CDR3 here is CASLPSGTSGRTVYEQYF. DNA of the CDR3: TGTGCCAGCCTCCCCTCGGGGACTAGCGGGAGGACGGTATACGAGCAGTACTTC.

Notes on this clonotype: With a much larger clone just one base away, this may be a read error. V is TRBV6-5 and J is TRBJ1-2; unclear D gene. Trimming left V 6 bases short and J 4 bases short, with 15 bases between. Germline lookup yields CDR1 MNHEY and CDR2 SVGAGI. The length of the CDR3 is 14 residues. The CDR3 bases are TGTGCCAGCAGGATTGGACGGATGAGCTATGGCTACACCTTC. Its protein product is CASRIGRMSYGYTF.

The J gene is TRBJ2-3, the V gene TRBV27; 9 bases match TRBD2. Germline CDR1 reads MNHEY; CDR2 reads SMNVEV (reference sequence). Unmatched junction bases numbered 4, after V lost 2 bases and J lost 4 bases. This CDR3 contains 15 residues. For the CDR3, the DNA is TGTGCCAGCAGTTTACTAGCGGGAAGTTCAGATACGCAGTATTTT. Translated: CASSLLAGSSDTQYF.

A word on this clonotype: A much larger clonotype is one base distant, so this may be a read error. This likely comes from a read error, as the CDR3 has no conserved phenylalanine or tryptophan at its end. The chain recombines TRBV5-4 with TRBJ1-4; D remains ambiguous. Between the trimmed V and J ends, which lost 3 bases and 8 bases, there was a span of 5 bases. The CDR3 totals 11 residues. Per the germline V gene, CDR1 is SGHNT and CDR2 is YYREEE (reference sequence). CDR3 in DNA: TGTGCCAGCAGCTCGTCGGAAAAACTGTTTCTT. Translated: CASSSSEKLFL.

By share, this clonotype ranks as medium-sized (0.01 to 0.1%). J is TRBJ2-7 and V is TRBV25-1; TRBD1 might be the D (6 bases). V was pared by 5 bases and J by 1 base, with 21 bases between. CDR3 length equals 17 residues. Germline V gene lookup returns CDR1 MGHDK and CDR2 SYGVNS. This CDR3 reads CASSPTPRGSSSYEQYF. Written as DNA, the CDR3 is TGTGCCAGCAGTCCCACTCCTAGGGGGTCTAGTTCCTACGAGCAGTACTTC.

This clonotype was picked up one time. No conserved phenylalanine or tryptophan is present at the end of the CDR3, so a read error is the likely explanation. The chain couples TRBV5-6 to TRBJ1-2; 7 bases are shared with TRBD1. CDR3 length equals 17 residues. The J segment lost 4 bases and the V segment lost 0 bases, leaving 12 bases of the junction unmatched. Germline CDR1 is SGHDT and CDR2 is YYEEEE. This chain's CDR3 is CASSLAGTAASGYGYTS. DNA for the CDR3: TGTGCCAGCAGCTTGGCCGGGACAGCCGCCAGTGGCTATGGCTACACCTCC.

CDR3 in amino acids: CASSQRTYPGQGDNEQFF. The CDR3 DNA is TGTGCCAGCAGCCAACGGACCTATCCGGGACAGGGGGACAATGAGCAGTTCTTC. The chain has TRBV3-1 and TRBJ2-1; 11 bases line up with TRBD1. This CDR3 has 18 amino acids. Germline V lookup: CDR1 LGHDT, CDR2 YNNKEL (reference sequence). The V gene end was trimmed by 2 bases and the J gene end by 5 bases; junction bases not matched to a gene: 11.